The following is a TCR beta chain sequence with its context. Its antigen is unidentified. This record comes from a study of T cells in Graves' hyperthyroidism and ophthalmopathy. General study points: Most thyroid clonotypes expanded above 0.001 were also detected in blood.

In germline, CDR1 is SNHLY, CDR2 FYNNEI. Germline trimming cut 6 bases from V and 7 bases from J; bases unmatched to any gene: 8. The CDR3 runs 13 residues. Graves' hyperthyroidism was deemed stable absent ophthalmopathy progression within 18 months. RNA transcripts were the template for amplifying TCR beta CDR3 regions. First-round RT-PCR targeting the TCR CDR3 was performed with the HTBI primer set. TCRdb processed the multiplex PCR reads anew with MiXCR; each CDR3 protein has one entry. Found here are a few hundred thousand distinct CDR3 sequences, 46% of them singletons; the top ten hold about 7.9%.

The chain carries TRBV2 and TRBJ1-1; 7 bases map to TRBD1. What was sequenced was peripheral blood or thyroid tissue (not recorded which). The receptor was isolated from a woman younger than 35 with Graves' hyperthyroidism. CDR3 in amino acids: CASSRDRVGEAFF. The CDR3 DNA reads TGTGCCAGCAGCCGCGACAGGGTCGGTGAAGCTTTCTTT.